Following are 27 T cell receptor beta chains from one sample sequenced in a study of beta chain features in type 1 diabetes. cDNA synthesis used the whole RNA isolate, giving expressed TCRB sequences. The protocol was immunoSEQ multiplex PCR, while the TCRdb copy is restricted to in-frame clones and leaves out a portion. The sample yields fewer than 400,000 clones, around 8% seen once. The sequenced sample was central memory CD4+ T cells from blood. The receptors come from a woman aged 18 to 35 in good health.

The rearrangement joins TRBV4-2 to TRBJ2-2; TRBD2 agrees at 10 bases. The germline CDR1 and CDR2 sequences are LGHNA and YNFKEQ. J gave up 7 bases and V 3 bases, and 5 bases lay outside the gene matches. The CDR3 totals 15 residues. The CDR3 nucleotides read TGTGCCAGCAGCCAGGAAGCGGGAGGGCGCGGGGAGCTGTTTTTT. It encodes CASSQEAGGRGELFF.

This clone occurred many times. The rearrangement links TRBV28 to TRBJ2-1, with D tentatively TRBD2 (5 bases). Per the germline V gene, CDR1 is MDHEN and CDR2 is SYDVKM. Trimming pared 5 bases from V and 12 bases from J, leaving 17 bases between. The CDR3 spans 13 residues. In nucleotides, the CDR3 is TGTGCCAGCAGTACTCGGGAAAAATGGGGGCAGTTCTTC. Amino acids: CASSTREKWGQFF.

This clone was seen a handful of times. This sequence joins TRBV7-2 and TRBJ2-3; D possibly corresponds to TRBD2 (5 bases). V was shortened by 1 base and J by 5 bases, with 10 bases between the two germline ends. Germline loops: CDR1 SGHTA, CDR2 FQGNSA. This CDR3 is built from 14 residues. The CDR3 spells CASSLGTLGDTQYF. CDR3 coding DNA: TGTGCCAGCAGCTTAGGGACTCTTGGAGATACGCAGTATTTT. The variable domain in full, with the rest retrieved from reference TRBV7-2 and TRBJ2-3, is GAGVSQSPSNKVTEKGKDVELRCDPISGHTALYWYRQSLGQGLEFLIYFQGNSAPDKSGLPSDRFSAERTGGSVSTLTIQRTQQEDSAVYLCASSLGTLGDTQYFGPGTRLTVL.

The rearrangement uses TRBV15 and TRBJ1-6; no reliable D call. Germline CDR1 and CDR2: LNHNV and YYDKDF (reference sequence). The V and J ends lost 3 bases and 4 bases respectively, with 7 bases between them. The length of the CDR3 is 14 residues. The CDR3 reads CATSREGYNSPLHF. The CDR3 DNA is TGTGCCACCAGCAGGGAGGGTTATAATTCACCCCTCCACTTT.

Many counts were recorded for this clone. This sequence joins TRBV10-3 and TRBJ1-1, with 8 bases that match TRBD1. V was pared by 5 bases and J by 1 base, with 0 bases of the junction left unmatched. Per germline, CDR1 ENHRY and CDR2 SYGVKD. The CDR3 consists of 13 residues. CDR3 DNA: TGTGCCATCAGTCAGGGGGCGAACACTGAAGCTTTCTTT. It codes for CAISQGANTEAFF.

The gene calls are TRBV9 and TRBJ1-4; 7 bases line up with TRBD1. The length of the CDR3 is 15 residues. Unmatched junction bases numbered 10, after V lost 3 bases and J lost 8 bases. Germline CDR1 and CDR2: SGDLS and YYNGEE. The CDR3 loop is CASSDTGDLGEKLFF. For the CDR3, the DNA is TGTGCCAGCAGCGACACAGGGGACTTGGGCGAAAAACTGTTTTTT.

This chain connects TRBV2 to TRBJ2-4; 7 bases align to TRBD2. The germline V gene has CDR1 SNHLY and CDR2 FYNNEI. V shed 0 bases and J 0 bases; nucleotides not matched to a gene: 5. The CDR3 covers 17 residues. CDR3 DNA: TGTGCCAGCAGTGAAGCGAGGGCTAGCGGAGCCAAAAACATTCAGTACTTC. Protein: CASSEARASGAKNIQYF. The full variable domain, completed using reference TRBV2 and TRBJ2-4, is EPEVTQTPSHQVTQMGQEVILRCVPISNHLYFYWYRQILGQKVEFLVSFYNNEISEKSEIFDDQFSVERPDGSNFTLKIRSTKLEDSAMYFCASSEARASGAKNIQYFGAGTRLSVL.

The CDR3 DNA reads as TGCGCCAGCAGCCAAGATTGGGACAGGGACTACAATGAGCAGTTCTTC. This codes for CASSQDWDRDYNEQFF. J is TRBJ2-1 and V is TRBV4-3; 9 nucleotides agree with TRBD1. The CDR3 consists of 16 residues. Germline loops: CDR1 LGHNA, CDR2 YSLEER. V gave up 0 bases and J gave up 3 bases; unmatched junction bases: 3.

The chain is built from TRBV5-1 and TRBJ2-3; TRBD2 might be the D (5 bases). Trimming took 4 bases from V and 2 from J, leaving 11 bases between them. Looked up from germline, CDR1 is SGHRS and CDR2 is YFSETQ. The CDR3 runs to 14 residues. The CDR3 region has the DNA TGCGCCAGCAGCCCGGGGTCCACCACAGATACGCAGTATTTT. It yields the protein CASSPGSTTDTQYF. The whole variable domain, filled in from reference TRBV5-1 and TRBJ2-3, reads KAGVTQTPRYLIKTRGQQVTLSCSPISGHRSVSWYQQTPGQGLQFLFEYFSETQRNKGNFPGRFSGRQFSNSRSEMNVSTLELGDSALYLCASSPGSTTDTQYFGPGTRLTVL.

This clone was observed a handful of times. This chain connects TRBV18 to TRBJ2-7; possibly TRBD2 for D (5 bases). V gave up 2 bases and J gave up 3 bases, with 17 bases separating them. This CDR3 has 16 residues. Germline lookup yields CDR1 KGHSH and CDR2 LQKENI. CDR3 in amino acids: CASSPYSNFAGYEQYF. The CDR3 coding sequence is TGTGCCAGCTCACCATATTCTAACTTCGCGGGCTACGAGCAGTACTTC.

This clone was seen only a few times. The gene calls are TRBV27 and TRBJ2-7; D ambiguous. The CDR3 is 15 residues long. Germline V CDR1 and CDR2: MNHEY, SMNVEV (reference sequence). The ends were cut back, 0 bases at V and 3 bases at J, with 12 bases in the middle. DNA for the CDR3: TGTGCCAGCAGTTTATCTATCCCGTCCATCTACGAGCAGTACTTC. Its translation is CASSLSIPSIYEQYF.

The V and J genes are TRBV7-2 and TRBJ2-2; D is unclear. Deletions cut 1 base from V and 8 bases from J, with 11 bases between. The CDR3 is 14 residues long. Germline values: CDR1 SGHTA, CDR2 FQGNSA. The CDR3 DNA sequence: TGTGCCAGCAGCTTAGTCAGTGGGAAAGGGGAGCTGTTTTTT. Its protein is CASSLVSGKGELFF.

In this sample, this clone turned up many times. This chain joins TRBV21-1 and TRBJ2-7; the table's D call, TRBD1, has no DNA check behind it. TRBV21-1 is flagged as a pseudogene. This CDR3 is 13 amino acids long. CDR3 DNA sequence: TGTGCCAGCAGCAACTTGGCCGTCTACGAGCAGTACTTC. This codes for CASSNLAVYEQYF.

The V gene is TRBV10-3, the J gene TRBJ1-1; D may be TRBD1 (6 bases). V lost 6 bases, J lost 2 bases, and 10 bases lay in between. Germline loops: CDR1 ENHRY, CDR2 SYGVKD. This CDR3 is built from 13 residues. The CDR3 here is CAIRWTENTEAFF. As DNA, the CDR3 is TGTGCCATCAGGTGGACAGAAAACACTGAAGCTTTCTTT.

This clone occurred a few times. This sequence joins TRBV5-1 and TRBJ2-7; 9 nucleotides agree with TRBD1. J lost 2 bases, V lost 4 bases, and 10 bases had no gene match. From germline, CDR1 is SGHRS and CDR2 YFSETQ. CDR3 size: 16 residues. CDR3 nucleotides: TGCGCCAGCAGCCTAAGGGGACAGGGTGCTCCCTACGAGCAGTACTTC. It encodes CASSLRGQGAPYEQYF.

This clone was detected a few times. This chain joins TRBV28 and TRBJ1-4; tentatively, D is TRBD1 (5 bases). Germline V gene data show CDR1 as MDHEN and CDR2 as SYDVKM. Trimming removed 4 bases at V and 6 bases at J, with 12 bases between. The CDR3 totals 14 residues. The DNA of the CDR3 is TGTGCCAGCAGTTCGGACGGGGGATATGAAAAACTGTTTTTT. Translation gives CASSSDGGYEKLFF. Supplemented by reference TRBV28 and TRBJ1-4, the full variable domain reads DVKVTQSSRYLVKRTGEKVFLECVQDMDHENMFWYRQDPGLGLRLIYFSYDVKMKEKGDIPEGYSVSREKKERFSLILESASTNQTSMYLCASSSDGGYEKLFFGSGTQLSVL.

This clone was observed a handful of times. The chain employs TRBV7-2 and TRBJ2-1; D is unclear. Germline lookup yields CDR1 SGHTA and CDR2 FQGNSA. The V and J ends lost 5 bases and 15 bases respectively, with 17 bases between them. The CDR3 runs to 12 residues. The CDR3 nucleotides are TGTGCCAGCAGCACCACCTTCGACCCGACGTTCTTC. Translated, it gives CASSTTFDPTFF.

This clone was seen a few times. This chain links TRBV29-1 with TRBJ1-5; D ambiguous. Germline V CDR1 and CDR2: SQVTM, ANQGSEA. V shed 4 bases and J shed 0 bases, with 7 bases lying between them. This CDR3 comprises 13 residues. CDR3 sequence: CSVARGSNQPQHF. CDR3 DNA sequence: TGCAGCGTTGCTCGGGGTAGCAATCAGCCCCAGCATTTT.

This clone was picked up many times. V is TRBV23-1 and J is TRBJ2-7; D remains ambiguous. TRBV23-1 is marked as an open reading frame, function uncertain. The CDR3 totals 16 residues. The V and J ends lost 0 bases and 2 bases respectively, with 14 bases between them. CDR3 loop: CASSQSYGRGAYEQYF. CDR3 coding DNA: TGCGCCAGCAGTCAATCGTATGGAAGAGGAGCCTACGAGCAGTACTTC.

This clone was observed a handful of times. This chain links TRBV9 with TRBJ2-5; perhaps TRBD2 as D (6 bases). Germline CDR1 reads SGDLS; CDR2 reads YYNGEE. This CDR3 is built from 14 residues. The V gene lost 4 bases and the J gene lost 8 bases, with 18 bases spanning the gap. The CDR3 loop reads CASSLSGTLSTQYF. The CDR3 DNA reads as TGTGCCAGCAGCTTAAGTGGGACTCTATCAACCCAGTACTTC.

This clone was detected only a few times. The chain uses TRBV7-9 and TRBJ2-1, with TRBD2 matching over 8 bases. This CDR3 contains 12 residues. The V gene end was trimmed by 4 bases and the J gene end by 7 bases; junction bases not matched to a gene: 0. From germline, CDR1 is SEHNR and CDR2 FQNEAQ (reference sequence). The CDR3 DNA is TGTGCCAGCAGCTCTAGCGGGAATGAGCAGTTCTTC. Encoded protein: CASSSSGNEQFF. The full variable domain, with the rest looked up from reference TRBV7-9 and TRBJ2-1, is DTGVSQNPRHKITKRGQNVTFRCDPISEHNRLYWYRQTLGQGPEFLTYFQNEAQLEKSRLLSDRFSAERPKGSFSTLEIQRTEQGDSAMYLCASSSSGNEQFFGPGTRLTVL.

Comments on this clone: A much larger clone sits a single nucleotide away, making a read error possible. The chain uses TRBV9 and TRBJ1-2, with TRBD1 matching over 8 bases. Per germline, CDR1 SGDLS and CDR2 YYNGEE. After removal of 4 bases from V and 4 bases from J, the junction contained 0 bases not matched to a gene. This CDR3 spans 12 amino acids. CDR3: CASSTGGYGYTF. The CDR3, as DNA: TGTGCCAGCAGCACAGGGGGCTATGGCTACACCTTC.

The rearrangement links TRBV2 to TRBJ2-7; D gene ambiguous. The CDR3 spans 13 residues. Looked up from germline, CDR1 is SNHLY and CDR2 is FYNNEI. The V and J ends lost 7 bases and 7 bases respectively, with 17 bases between them. The CDR3 spells CASNAIPIQEQYF. The CDR3 DNA is TGTGCCAGCAACGCTATCCCAATTCAGGAGCAGTACTTC.

This clone was recorded at least ten times. The rearrangement uses TRBV19 and TRBJ1-2, with TRBD1 matching 7 bases. After removal of 3 bases from V and 4 bases from J, the junction contained 2 bases not matched to a gene. This CDR3 has 13 amino acids. CDR1 is LNHDA, CDR2 SQIVND, per germline (reference sequence). The CDR3 DNA reads TGTGCCAGTAGTATCGGGACAGTCTATGGCTACACCTTC. This gives the protein CASSIGTVYGYTF.

This clone was seen ten or more times. This chain links TRBV5-1 with TRBJ2-3, with TRBD1 identical over 7 bases. CDR1 is SGHRS and CDR2 is YFSETQ in the germline V gene. The V and J ends lost 4 bases and 1 base, in that order; junction bases with no gene match: 3. The CDR3 loop spans 14 amino acids. CDR3 loop: CASSIQGRTDTQYF. CDR3 in DNA: TGCGCCAGCAGCATACAGGGGCGCACAGATACGCAGTATTTT.

About this clone itself: A read error is the likely source, as a far larger clone sits one nucleotide away. The V gene is TRBV7-2, the J gene TRBJ1-1; 7 bases agree with TRBD1. There are 14 residues in the CDR3. Germline V gives CDR1 SGHTA, CDR2 FQGNSA. Trimming at V came to 2 bases and at J to 1 base, leaving 1 base not matched to a gene. CDR3 nucleotide sequence: TGTGCCAGCAGCTTACAGGGGGGGAACACTGAAGCTTTCTTT. This encodes CASSLQGGNTEAFF.

This clone has more than one count but fewer than ten. This rearrangement joins TRBV6-6 to TRBJ2-5; no clear D gene. The CDR3 is made up of 12 amino acids. The V end lost 6 bases, the J end lost 5 bases, and 10 bases lay between the germline ends. CDR1 and CDR2 from the germline V gene are MNHNY and SVGAGI (reference sequence). The CDR3 nucleotides are TGTGCCAGCAGCCTACTTGGGGAGACCCAGTACTTC. Encoded protein: CASSLLGETQYF.